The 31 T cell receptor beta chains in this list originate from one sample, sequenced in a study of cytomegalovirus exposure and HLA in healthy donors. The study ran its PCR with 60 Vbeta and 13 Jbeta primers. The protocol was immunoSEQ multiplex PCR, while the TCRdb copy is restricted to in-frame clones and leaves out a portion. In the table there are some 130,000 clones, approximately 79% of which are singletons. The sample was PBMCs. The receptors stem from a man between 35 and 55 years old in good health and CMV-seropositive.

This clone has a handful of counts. CDR3 loop: CASSLAGQNYEQYF. DNA of the CDR3: TGTGCCAGCAGCTTAGCGGGGCAGAACTACGAGCAGTACTTC. The rearrangement joins TRBV7-9 to TRBJ2-7; D perhaps matches TRBD1 (5 bases). Trimming took 0 bases from V and 3 from J, leaving 9 bases between them. Per germline, CDR1 SEHNR and CDR2 FQNEAQ (reference sequence). The CDR3 extends over 14 amino acids.

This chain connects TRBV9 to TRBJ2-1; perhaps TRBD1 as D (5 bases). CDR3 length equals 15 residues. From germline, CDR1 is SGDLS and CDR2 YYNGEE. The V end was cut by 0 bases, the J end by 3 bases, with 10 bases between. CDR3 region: CASSVAGNIYNEQFF. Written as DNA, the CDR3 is TGTGCCAGCAGCGTAGCAGGGAACATCTACAATGAGCAGTTCTTC. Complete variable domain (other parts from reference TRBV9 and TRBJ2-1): DSGVTQTPKHLITATGQRVTLRCSPRSGDLSVYWYQQSLDQGLQFLIQYYNGEERAKGNILERFSAQQFPDLHSELNLSSLELGDSALYFCASSVAGNIYNEQFFGPGTRLTVL.

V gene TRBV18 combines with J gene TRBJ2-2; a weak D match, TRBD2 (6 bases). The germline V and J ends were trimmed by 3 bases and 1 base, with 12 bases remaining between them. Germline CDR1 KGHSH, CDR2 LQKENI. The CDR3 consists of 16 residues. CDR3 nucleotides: TGTGCCAGCTCACCTCTCGGGGGTGTGAACACCGGGGAGCTGTTTTTT. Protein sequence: CASSPLGGVNTGELFF.

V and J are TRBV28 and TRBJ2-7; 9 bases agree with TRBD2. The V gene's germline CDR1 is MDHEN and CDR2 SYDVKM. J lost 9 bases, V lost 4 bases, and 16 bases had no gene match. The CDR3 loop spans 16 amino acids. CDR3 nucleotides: TGTGCCAGCAGTTCCCCACAGGGGCGGGAGGGCCCAGGGCAGTACTTC. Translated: CASSSPQGREGPGQYF. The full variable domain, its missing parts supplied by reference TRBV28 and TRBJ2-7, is DVKVTQSSRYLVKRTGEKVFLECVQDMDHENMFWYRQDPGLGLRLIYFSYDVKMKEKGDIPEGYSVSREKKERFSLILESASTNQTSMYLCASSSPQGREGPGQYFGPGTRLTVT.

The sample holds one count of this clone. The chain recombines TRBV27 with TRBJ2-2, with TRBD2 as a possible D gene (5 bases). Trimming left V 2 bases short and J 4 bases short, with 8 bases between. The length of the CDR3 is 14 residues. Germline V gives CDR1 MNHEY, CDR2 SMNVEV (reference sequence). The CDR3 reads CASSLRGFTGELFF. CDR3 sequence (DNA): TGTGCCAGCAGTTTACGGGGTTTCACCGGGGAGCTGTTTTTT.

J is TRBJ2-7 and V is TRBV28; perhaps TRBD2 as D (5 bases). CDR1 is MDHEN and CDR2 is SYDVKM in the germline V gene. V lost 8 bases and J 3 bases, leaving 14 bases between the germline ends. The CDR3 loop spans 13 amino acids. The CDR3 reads CASAGLSNYEQYF. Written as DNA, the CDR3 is TGTGCCAGCGCGGGCCTCTCAAACTACGAGCAGTACTTC.

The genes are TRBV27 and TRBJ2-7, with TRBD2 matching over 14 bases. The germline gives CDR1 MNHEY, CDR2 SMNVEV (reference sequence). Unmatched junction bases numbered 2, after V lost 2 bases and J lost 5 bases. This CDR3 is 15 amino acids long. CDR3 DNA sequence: TGTGCCAGCAGTTTACCGGGACTAGCGGGAGACGAGCAGTACTTC. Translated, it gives CASSLPGLAGDEQYF.

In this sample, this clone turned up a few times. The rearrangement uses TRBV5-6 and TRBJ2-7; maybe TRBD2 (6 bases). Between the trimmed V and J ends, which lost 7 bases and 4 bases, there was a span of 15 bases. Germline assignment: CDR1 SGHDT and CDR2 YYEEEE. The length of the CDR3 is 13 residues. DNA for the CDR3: TGTGCCAGCTATCAAGGAGGGTCGTACGAGCAGTACTTC. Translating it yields CASYQGGSYEQYF.

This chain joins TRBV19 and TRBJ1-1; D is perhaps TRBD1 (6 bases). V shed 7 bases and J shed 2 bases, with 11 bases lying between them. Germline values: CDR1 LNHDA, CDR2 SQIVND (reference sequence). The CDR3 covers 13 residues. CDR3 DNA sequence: TGTGCCAGTACTCGGACAGACAACACTGAAGCTTTCTTT. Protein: CASTRTDNTEAFF.

CDR3: CASSEGLAGKETQYF. DNA of the CDR3: TGTGCCAGCAGCGAGGGACTAGCGGGAAAAGAGACCCAGTACTTC. This chain uses TRBV7-9 with TRBJ2-5; TRBD2 aligns across 13 bases. Losses at the gene ends were 5 bases for V and 3 bases for J; bases not matched to a gene: 3. The CDR3 covers 15 residues. CDR1 and CDR2 (germline): SEHNR, FQNEAQ (reference sequence). Full variable domain (rest looked up from reference TRBV7-9 and TRBJ2-5): DTGVSQNPRHKITKRGQNVTFRCDPISEHNRLYWYRQTLGQGPEFLTYFQNEAQLEKSRLLSDRFSAERPKGSFSTLEIQRTEQGDSAMYLCASSEGLAGKETQYFGPGTRLLVL.

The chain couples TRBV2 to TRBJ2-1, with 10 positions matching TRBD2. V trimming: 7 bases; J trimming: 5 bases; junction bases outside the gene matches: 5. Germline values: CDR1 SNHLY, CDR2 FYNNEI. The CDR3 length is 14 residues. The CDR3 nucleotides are TGTGCCAGCACGAGTAGCGGGAGGAACAATGAGCAGTTCTTC. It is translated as CASTSSGRNNEQFF. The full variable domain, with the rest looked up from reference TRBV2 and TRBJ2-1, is EPEVTQTPSHQVTQMGQEVILRCVPISNHLYFYWYRQILGQKVEFLVSFYNNEISEKSEIFDDQFSVERPDGSNFTLKIRSTKLEDSAMYFCASTSSGRNNEQFFGPGTRLTVL.

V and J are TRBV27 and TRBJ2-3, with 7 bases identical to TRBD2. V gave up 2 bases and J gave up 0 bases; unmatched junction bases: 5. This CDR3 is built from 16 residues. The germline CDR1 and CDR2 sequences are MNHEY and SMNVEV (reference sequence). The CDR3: CASSLLADTSTDTQYF. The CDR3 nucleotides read TGTGCCAGCAGTTTACTAGCGGATACTAGCACAGATACGCAGTATTTT.

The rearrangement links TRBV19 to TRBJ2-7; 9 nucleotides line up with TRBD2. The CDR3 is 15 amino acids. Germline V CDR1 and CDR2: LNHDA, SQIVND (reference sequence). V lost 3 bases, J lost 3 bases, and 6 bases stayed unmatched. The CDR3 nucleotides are TGTGCCAGTAGTATGAGGGTAGCGGGAGTCTACGAGCAGTACTTC. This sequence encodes CASSMRVAGVYEQYF. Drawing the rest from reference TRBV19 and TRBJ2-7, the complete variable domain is DGGITQSPKYLFRKEGQNVTLSCEQNLNHDAMYWYRQDPGQGLRLIYYSQIVNDFQKGDIAEGYSVSREKKESFPLTVTSAQKNPTAFYLCASSMRVAGVYEQYFGPGTRLTVT.

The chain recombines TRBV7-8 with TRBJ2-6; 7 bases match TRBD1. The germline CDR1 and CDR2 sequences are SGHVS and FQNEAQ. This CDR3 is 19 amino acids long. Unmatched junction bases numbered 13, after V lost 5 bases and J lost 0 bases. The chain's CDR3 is CASSPYQDRTISGANVLTF. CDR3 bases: TGTGCCAGCAGCCCTTACCAGGACAGGACCATCTCTGGGGCCAACGTCCTGACTTTC.

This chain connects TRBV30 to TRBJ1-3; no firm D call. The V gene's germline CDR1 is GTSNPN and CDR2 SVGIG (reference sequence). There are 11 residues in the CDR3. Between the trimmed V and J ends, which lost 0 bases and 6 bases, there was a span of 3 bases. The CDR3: CAWSVLNTIYF. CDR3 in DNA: TGTGCCTGGAGTGTCCTAAACACCATATATTTT.

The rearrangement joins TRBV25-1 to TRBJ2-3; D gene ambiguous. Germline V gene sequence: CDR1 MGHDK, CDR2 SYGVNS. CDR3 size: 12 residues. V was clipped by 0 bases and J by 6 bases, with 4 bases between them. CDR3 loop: CASSEYGDTQYF. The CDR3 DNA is TGTGCCAGCAGTGAATACGGTGATACGCAGTATTTT.

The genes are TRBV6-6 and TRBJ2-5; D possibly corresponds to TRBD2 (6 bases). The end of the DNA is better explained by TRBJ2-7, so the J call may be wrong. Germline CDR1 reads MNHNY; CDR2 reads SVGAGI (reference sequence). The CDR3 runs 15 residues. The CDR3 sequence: CASSYSSGVSYEQYF. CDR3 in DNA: TGTGCCAGCAGTTACTCCTCGGGGGTTTCCTACGAGCAGTACTTC.

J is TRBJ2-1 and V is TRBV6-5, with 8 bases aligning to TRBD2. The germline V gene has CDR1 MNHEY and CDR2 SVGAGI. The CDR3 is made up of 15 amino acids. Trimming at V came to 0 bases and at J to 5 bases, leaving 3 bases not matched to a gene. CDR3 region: CASSYSPSGHNEQFF. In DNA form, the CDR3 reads TGTGCCAGCAGTTACTCGCCTAGCGGGCACAATGAGCAGTTCTTC.

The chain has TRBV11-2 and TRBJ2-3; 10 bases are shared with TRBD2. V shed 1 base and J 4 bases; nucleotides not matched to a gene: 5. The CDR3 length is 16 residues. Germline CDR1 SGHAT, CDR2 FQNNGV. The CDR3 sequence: CASSLAAGGPSDTQYF. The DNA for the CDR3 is TGTGCCAGCAGCTTAGCAGCGGGAGGGCCTTCAGATACGCAGTATTTT.

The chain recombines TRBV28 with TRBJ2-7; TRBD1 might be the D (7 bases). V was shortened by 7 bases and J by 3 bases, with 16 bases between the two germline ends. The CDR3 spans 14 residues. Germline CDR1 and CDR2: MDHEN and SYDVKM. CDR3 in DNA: TGTGCCAGCACCCCAGGGGGGACCCTCTACGAGCAGTACTTC. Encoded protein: CASTPGGTLYEQYF. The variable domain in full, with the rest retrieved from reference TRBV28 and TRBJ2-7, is DVKVTQSSRYLVKRTGEKVFLECVQDMDHENMFWYRQDPGLGLRLIYFSYDVKMKEKGDIPEGYSVSREKKERFSLILESASTNQTSMYLCASTPGGTLYEQYFGPGTRLTVT.

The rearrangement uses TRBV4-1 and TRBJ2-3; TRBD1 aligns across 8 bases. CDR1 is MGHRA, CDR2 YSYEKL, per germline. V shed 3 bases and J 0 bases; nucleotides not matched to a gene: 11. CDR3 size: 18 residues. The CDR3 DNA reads TGCGCCAGCAGCCACTACGGGACAGGTCTCCGCAGCACAGATACGCAGTATTTT. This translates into CASSHYGTGLRSTDTQYF.

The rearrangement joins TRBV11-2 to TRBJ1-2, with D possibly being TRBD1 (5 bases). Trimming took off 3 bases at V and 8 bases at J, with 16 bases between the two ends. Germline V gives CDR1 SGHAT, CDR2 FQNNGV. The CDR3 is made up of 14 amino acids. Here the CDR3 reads CASSFGTVNLGYTF. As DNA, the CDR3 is TGTGCCAGCAGCTTTGGGACTGTAAATTTAGGCTACACCTTC.

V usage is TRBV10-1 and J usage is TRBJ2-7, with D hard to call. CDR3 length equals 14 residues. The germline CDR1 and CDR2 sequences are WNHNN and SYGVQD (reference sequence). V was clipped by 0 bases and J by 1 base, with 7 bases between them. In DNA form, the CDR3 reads TGCGCCAGCAGTGAGTCGAGGTCTTCCTACGAGCAGTACTTC. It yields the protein CASSESRSSYEQYF.

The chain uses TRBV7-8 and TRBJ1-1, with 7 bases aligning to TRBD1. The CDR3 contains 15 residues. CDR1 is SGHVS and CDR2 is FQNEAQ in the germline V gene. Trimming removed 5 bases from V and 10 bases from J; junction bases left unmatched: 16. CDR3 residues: CASSNPPTGLMGAFF. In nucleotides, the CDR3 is TGTGCCAGCAGCAACCCCCCGACAGGGTTAATGGGAGCTTTCTTT.

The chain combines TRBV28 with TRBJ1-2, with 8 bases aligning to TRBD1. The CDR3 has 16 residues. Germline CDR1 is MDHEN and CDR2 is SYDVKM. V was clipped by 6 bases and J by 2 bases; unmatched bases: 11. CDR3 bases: TGTGCCAGCAGCCCCGGGGGGACAGGCAGCAACTATGGCTACACCTTC. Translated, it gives CASSPGGTGSNYGYTF.

As DNA, the CDR3 is TGTGCCAGCAGTCACAGGCACAATCAGCCCCAGCATTTT. This encodes CASSHRHNQPQHF. The chain joins TRBV6-1 to TRBJ1-5, with a weak D call TRBD1 (5 bases). From germline, CDR1 is MNHNS and CDR2 SASEGT. This CDR3 has 13 amino acids. V was cut by 5 bases and J by 3 bases, with 8 bases left in between.

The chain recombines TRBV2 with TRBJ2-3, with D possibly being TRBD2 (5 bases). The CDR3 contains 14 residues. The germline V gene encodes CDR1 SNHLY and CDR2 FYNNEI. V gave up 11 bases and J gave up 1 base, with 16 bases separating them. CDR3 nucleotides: TGTGCCGTTATAGGGAAGGAGGGCACAGATACGCAGTATTTT. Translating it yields CAVIGKEGTDTQYF.

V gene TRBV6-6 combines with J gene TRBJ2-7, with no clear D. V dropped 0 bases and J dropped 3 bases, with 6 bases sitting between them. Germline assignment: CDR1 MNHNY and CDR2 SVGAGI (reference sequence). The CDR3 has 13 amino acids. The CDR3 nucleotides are TGTGCCAGCAGTTACTCGGGCGACTACGAGCAGTACTTC. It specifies CASSYSGDYEQYF.

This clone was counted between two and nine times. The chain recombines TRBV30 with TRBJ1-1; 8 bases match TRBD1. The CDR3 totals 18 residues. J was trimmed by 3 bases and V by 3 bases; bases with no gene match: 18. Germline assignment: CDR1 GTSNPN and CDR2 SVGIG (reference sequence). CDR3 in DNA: TGTGCCTGGAGACCTCAGCCGAACAGACAGGGGTACGACACTGAAGCTTTCTTT. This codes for CAWRPQPNRQGYDTEAFF.

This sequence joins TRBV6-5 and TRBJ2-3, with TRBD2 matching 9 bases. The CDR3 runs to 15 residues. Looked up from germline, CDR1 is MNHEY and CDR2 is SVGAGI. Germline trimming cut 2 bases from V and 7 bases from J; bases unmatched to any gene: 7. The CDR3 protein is CASSYGLAGYHTQYF. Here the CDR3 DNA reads TGTGCCAGCAGTTACGGGCTAGCGGGGTACCATACGCAGTATTTT.

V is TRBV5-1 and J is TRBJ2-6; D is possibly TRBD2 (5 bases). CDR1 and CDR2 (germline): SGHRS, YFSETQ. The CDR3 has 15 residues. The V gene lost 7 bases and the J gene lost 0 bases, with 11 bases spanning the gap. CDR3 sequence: CASEVGSSGANVLTF. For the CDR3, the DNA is TGCGCCAGCGAGGTTGGGAGCTCTGGGGCCAACGTCCTGACTTTC.